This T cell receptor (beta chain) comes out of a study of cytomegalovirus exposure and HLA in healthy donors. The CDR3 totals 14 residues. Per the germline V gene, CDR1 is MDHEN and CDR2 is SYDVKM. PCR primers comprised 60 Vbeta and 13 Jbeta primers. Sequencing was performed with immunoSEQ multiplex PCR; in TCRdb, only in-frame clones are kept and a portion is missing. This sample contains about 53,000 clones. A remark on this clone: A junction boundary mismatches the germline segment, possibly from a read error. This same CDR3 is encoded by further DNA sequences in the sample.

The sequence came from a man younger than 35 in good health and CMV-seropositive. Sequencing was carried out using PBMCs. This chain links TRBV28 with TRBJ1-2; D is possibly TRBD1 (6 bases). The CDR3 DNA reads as TGTGCCAGCAGGGTACAGGGTGAAGACTATGGCTACACTTTC. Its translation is CASRVQGEDYGYTF.